This T cell receptor beta chain was found in a study of early T cells in non-severe SARS-CoV-2 infection. As for the study in general: Investigators sequenced bulk RNA drawn from unsorted whole blood, and chains remained unpaired.

Unique molecular identifiers (one per individual cDNA molecule) were attached. Each CDR3 protein is one row after TCRdb ran MiXCR on the 5' RACE reads. The sample records about 31,000 distinct CDR3 sequences, 5.7% being singletons. Germline CDR1 is SGHVS and CDR2 is FNYEAQ. The CDR3 consists of 16 residues. V lost 5 bases and J 9 bases, leaving 23 bases between the germline ends. Sequencing used whole blood. This rearrangement joins TRBV7-6 to TRBJ2-1; possible D gene TRBD2, 5 bases. The sequence came from an adult who was a healthcare worker with PCR-confirmed SARS-CoV-2 infection or an uninfected control (not recorded which). The CDR3 region is CASSRRALAVNTEQFF. The CDR3 DNA reads as TGTGCCAGCAGCCGAAGGGCGCTAGCAGTGAATACTGAGCAGTTCTTC. The full variable domain, in which reference TRBV7-6 and TRBJ2-1 provide the parts outside the CDR3, is GAGVSQSPRYKVTKRGQDVALRCDPISGHVSLYWYRQALGQGPEFLTYFNYEAQQDKSGLPNDRFSAERPEGSISTLTIQRTEQRDSAMYRCASSRRALAVNTEQFFGPGTRLTVL.